This T cell receptor beta chain came from a study of early T cells in non-severe SARS-CoV-2 infection. Overall study context: From unsorted whole blood, bulk RNA was sequenced, and the chains remained unpaired.

This clonotype was counted ten times or more. Individual cDNA molecules each received unique molecular identifiers attached to them. One entry per CDR3 protein, called by TCRdb with MiXCR from the 5' RACE reads. This sample has 20,000 to 25,000 distinct CDR3 sequences, with less than 7.5% found just once. Trimming left V 5 bases short and J 2 bases short, with 19 bases between. This CDR3 has 18 amino acids. The germline V gene has CDR1 SGHVS and CDR2 FNYEAQ. The chain joins TRBV7-6 to TRBJ2-6, with D perhaps TRBD1 or TRBD2 (5 bases each). The sequence was collected from an adult who was a healthcare worker with PCR-confirmed SARS-CoV-2 infection or an uninfected control (not recorded which). The sequenced sample was whole blood, obtained at baseline. CDR3 residues: CASSPRKGQGAGANVLTF. CDR3 DNA sequence: TGTGCCAGCAGCCCGAGGAAGGGCCAGGGAGCTGGGGCCAACGTCCTGACTTTC.